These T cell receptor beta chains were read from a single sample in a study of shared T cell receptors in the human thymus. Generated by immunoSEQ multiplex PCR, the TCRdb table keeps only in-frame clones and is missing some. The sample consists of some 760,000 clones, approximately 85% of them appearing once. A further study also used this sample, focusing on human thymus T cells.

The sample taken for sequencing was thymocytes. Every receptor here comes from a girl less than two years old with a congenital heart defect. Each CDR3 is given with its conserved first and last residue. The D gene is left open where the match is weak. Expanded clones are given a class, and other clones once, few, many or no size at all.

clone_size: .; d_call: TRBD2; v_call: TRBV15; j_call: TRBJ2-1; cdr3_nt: TGTGCCACCAGCAGAGATGGGGGACTAGCGGGGGAAATCTACAATGAGCAGTTCTTC; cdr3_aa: CATSRDGGLAGEIYNEQFF
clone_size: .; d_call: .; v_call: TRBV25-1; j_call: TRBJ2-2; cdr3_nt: TGTGCCAGCAGTGAGGTCAACTCCTCAGCGGACACCGGGGAGCTGTTTTTT; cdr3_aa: CASSEVNSSADTGELFF
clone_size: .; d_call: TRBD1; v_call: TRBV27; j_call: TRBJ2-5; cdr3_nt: TGTGCCAGCAGTTTATATTGGACAGGGGCGAGGGAGACCCAGTACTTC; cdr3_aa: CASSLYWTGARETQYF
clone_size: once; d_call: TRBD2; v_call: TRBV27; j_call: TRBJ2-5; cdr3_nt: TGTGCCAGCAGTTTATCGTCTAGCGGGGGCCCCATTCCCCATTGGGAGACCCAGTACTTC; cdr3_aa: CASSLSSSGGPIPHWETQYF
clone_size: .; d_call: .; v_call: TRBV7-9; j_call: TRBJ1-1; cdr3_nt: TGTGCCAGCAGCTTAAGTCGGGGGAATGGGGTAGCTCCCCCTGAAGCTTTCTTT; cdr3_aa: CASSLSRGNGVAPPEAFF
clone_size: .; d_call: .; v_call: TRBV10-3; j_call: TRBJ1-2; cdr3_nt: TGTGCCATCTCAACGAACTACAGGGAGGGCGGCTACACCTTC; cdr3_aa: CAISTNYREGGYTF
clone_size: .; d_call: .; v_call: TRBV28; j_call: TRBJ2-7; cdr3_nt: TGTGCCAGCAGGAGACAGGCCTATGAAGAGCAGTACTTC; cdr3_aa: CASRRQAYEEQYF
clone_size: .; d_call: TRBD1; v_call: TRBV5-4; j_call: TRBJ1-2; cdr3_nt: TGTGCCAGCAGCTTAACTCGCGCAGGGGGGAGTTACACCTTC; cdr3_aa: CASSLTRAGGSYTF
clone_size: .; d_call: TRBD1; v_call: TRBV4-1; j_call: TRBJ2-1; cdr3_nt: TGCGCCAGCAGCCAAGATCTAGAGACAGGGGTTGCCCCCCGAGTGGGGTACAATGAGCAGTTCTTC; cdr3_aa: CASSQDLETGVAPRVGYNEQFF
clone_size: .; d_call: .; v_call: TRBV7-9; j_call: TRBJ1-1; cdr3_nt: TGTGCCAGCAGCAGACCCAGGGATAGGAACACTGAAGCTTTCTTT; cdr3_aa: CASSRPRDRNTEAFF
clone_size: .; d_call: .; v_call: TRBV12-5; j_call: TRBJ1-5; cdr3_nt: TGTGCTAGTGGATCCGGACATTATAGCAATCAGCCCCAGCATTTT; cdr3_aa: CASGSGHYSNQPQHF
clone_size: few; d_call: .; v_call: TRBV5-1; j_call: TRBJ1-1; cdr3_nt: TGCGCCAGCAGCTTGTTCGGGTGGGAGGGCCGGGGCCCGAACACTGAAGCTTTCTTT; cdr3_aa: CASSLFGWEGRGPNTEAFF
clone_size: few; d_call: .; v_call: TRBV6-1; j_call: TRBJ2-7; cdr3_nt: TGTGCCAGCAGTGTGAATCGGAGCTCCTACGAGCAGTACTTC; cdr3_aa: CASSVNRSSYEQYF
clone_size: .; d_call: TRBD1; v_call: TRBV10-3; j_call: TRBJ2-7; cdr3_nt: TGTGCCATCAGCGCCGGGACAGGGGGCGACGAGCAGTACTTC; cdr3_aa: CAISAGTGGDEQYF
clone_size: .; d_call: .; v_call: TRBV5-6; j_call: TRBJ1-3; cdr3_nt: TGTGCCAGCAGCTCCCGAAGTTGGGCTACAGTGGGAAACACCATATATTTT; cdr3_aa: CASSSRSWATVGNTIYF
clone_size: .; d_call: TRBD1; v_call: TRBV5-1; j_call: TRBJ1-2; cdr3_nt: TGCGCCAGCAGCTTGGGGACCGGGACAGGGGTCCATGGCTACACCTTC; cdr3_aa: CASSLGTGTGVHGYTF
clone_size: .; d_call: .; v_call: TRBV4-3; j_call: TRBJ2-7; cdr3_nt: TGCGCCAGCAGCCAAGATGGGGCAGGGTCCTCCTACGAGCAGTACTTC; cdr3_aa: CASSQDGAGSSYEQYF
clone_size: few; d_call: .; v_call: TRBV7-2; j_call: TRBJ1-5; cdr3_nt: TGTGCCAGCAGCTTAGTCTATCAGCCCCAGCATTTT; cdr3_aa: CASSLVYQPQHF
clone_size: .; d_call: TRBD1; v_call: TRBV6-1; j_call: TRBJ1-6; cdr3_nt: TGTGCCAGCAGTGCCCGGACAGGGGAGAATTCACCCCTCCACTTT; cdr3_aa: CASSARTGENSPLHF
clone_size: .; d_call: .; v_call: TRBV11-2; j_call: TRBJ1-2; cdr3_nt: TGTGCCAGCAGCTTAGACGGCGACCCGGGGGGTGGCTACACCTTC; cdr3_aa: CASSLDGDPGGGYTF
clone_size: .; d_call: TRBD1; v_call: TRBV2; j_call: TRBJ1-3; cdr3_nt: TGTGCCAGCAGTGAACCCCGGACAGGGTTCGGAAACACCATATATTTT; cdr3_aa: CASSEPRTGFGNTIYF
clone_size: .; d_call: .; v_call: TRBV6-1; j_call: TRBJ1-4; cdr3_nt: TGTGCCAGCTCAGGGTATTTTAACGAAAAACTGTTTTTT; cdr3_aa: CASSGYFNEKLFF
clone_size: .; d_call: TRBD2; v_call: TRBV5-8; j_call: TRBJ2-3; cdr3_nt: TGTGCCAGCAGCTTCAGGGAACCTCTAGCGGGCTACACAGATACGCAGTATTTT; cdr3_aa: CASSFREPLAGYTDTQYF
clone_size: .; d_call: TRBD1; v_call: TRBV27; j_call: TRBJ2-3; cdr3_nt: TGTGCCAGCAGTTCCGGACAGGGGGCTGCAGATACGCAGTATTTT; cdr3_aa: CASSSGQGAADTQYF
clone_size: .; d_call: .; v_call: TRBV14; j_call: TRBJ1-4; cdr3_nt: TGTGCCAGCAGCCAATCCGGGGGAGGTGGTGAAAAACTGTTTTTT; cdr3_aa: CASSQSGGGGEKLFF
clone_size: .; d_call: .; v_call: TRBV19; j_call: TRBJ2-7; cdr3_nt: TGTGCCAGTAGTATAGTCTTGGACAGAGGCGAGCAGTACTTC; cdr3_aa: CASSIVLDRGEQYF
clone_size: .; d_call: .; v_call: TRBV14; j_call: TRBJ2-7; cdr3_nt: TGTGCCAGCAGCCAAGCGGCGGCCACCTCCTCCTACGAGCAGTACTTC; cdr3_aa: CASSQAAATSSYEQYF
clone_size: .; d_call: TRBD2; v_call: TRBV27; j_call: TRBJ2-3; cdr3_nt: TGTGCCAGCAGACAAGGACTAGCGGGGGCCCTGGGAGATACGCAGTATTTT; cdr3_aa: CASRQGLAGALGDTQYF
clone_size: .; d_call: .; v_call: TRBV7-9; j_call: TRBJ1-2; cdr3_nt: TGTGCCAGCAGCCCCCTTCTCTCTAACTATGGCTACACCTTC; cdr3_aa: CASSPLLSNYGYTF
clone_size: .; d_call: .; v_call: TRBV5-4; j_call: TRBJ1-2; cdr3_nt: TGTGCCAGCAGCCGGTATGGACCCAGCGGGGGCTACACCTTC; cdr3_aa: CASSRYGPSGGYTF
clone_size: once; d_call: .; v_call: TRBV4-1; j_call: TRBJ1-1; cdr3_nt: TGCGCCAGCAGCCAAGATATCACACTGAACACTGAAGCTTTCTTT; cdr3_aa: CASSQDITLNTEAFF
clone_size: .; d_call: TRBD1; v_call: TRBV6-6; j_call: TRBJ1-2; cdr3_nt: TGTGCCAGCAGTTACTCGAGGGGGCCCTATGGCTACACCTTC; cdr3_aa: CASSYSRGPYGYTF
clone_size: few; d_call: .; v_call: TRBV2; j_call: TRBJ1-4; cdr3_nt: TGTGCCAGCAGTCCCACAGCCAAACACCGTGAAAAGAATGAAAAACTGTTTTTT; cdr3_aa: CASSPTAKHREKNEKLFF
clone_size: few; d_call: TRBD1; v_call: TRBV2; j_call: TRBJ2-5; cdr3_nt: TGTGCCAGCAGGGCGGACAGGGTGTTGGAGACCCAGTACTTC; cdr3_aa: CASRADRVLETQYF
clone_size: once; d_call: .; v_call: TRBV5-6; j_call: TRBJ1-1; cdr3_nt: TGTGCCAGCACCCCGGGAGCCGAGGGGTACGGTAAATACGTAGAAGCTTTCTTT; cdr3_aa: CASTPGAEGYGKYVEAFF
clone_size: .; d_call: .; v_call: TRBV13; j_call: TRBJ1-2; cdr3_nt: TGTGCCAGCACCCTCTGGCGGGGTTTCGACTATGGCTACACCTTC; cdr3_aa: CASTLWRGFDYGYTF
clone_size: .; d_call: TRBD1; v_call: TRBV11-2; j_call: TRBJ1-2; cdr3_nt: TGTGCCAGCAGCCAAGGGGGCACAGGGGGAGAGCAAGGACAAGGCTACACCTTC; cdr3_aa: CASSQGGTGGEQGQGYTF
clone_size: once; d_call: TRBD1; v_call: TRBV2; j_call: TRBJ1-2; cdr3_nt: TGTGCCAGCAGGGGTGGGACAGGGAATGGCTACACCTTC; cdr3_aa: CASRGGTGNGYTF
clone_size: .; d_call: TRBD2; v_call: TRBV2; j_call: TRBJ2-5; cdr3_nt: TGTGCCAGCAGTATAGGACTAGCGGGGGGGAGCCAAGAGACCCAGTACTTC; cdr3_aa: CASSIGLAGGSQETQYF
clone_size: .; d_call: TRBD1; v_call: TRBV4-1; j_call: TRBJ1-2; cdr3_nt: TGCGCCAGCAGCCCCCTCCGACAGGGGGTTTATGGCTACACCTTC; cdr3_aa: CASSPLRQGVYGYTF